This T cell receptor (beta chain) is drawn from a study of blood T cells in healthy people across ages (dated by TCRdb to 2014 to 2015). Regarding the study in general: In model experiments, template switching captured about one uniquely barcoded TCR beta cDNA molecule for every two T cells. Using the same blood draw, the study looked at two additional independent replicas of 1 million unique cDNA reads for two donors, one aged 18 to 29 and the other aged 80 or older. To avoid experimental bias, donors of different ages were randomly spread across the sequencing lanes. To track age-related changes in TCR beta repertoire diversity, the study relied on deep sequencing normalized with unique cDNA molecular identifiers. Four age groups were formed from the donors: young (average approximately 16 years), middle-aged (less than 40), aged (approximately 60) and long-lived (roughly 81).

From the germline V gene, CDR1 is LGHNA and CDR2 is YNFKEQ. The CDR3 has 17 amino acids, counting the end cysteine and phenylalanine. The kept DNA is CDR3 alone, 51 bases in frame from the first base. Ends trimmed: V by 0 bases, J by 0 bases; bases unmatched to a gene: 6. Here is what the overall study found, with its caveats: The percentage of naive T cells measured by flow cytometry correlated strongly with observed TCR beta diversity. Because the CMV infection status of the donors was unknown, age-related changes in expanded clonotypes may potentially have been confounded. As age increased, observed TCR beta diversity per million T cells dropped in a roughly linear way, and a significant reduction was already evident by age about 40. Estimates of total diversity based on one million sequenced T cells were considered lower bounds and underestimates. Bulk unsorted PBMC profiling prevented conclusive comparison of naive and antigen-experienced compartments. Compared with the aged group, the long-lived group had more naive CD4+ T cells, fewer expanded clones and increased TCR diversity, suggesting age selection.

The roughly 39 donors, aged roughly 6 to 100 years, were systemically healthy Caucasian individuals from Russia. Around 10 milliliters of peripheral blood were collected from each donor into EDTA-treated Vacutainer tubes. Ficoll-Paque density-gradient centrifugation was used to isolate PBMCs, with at least 7 million per sample. Trizol reagent was used to extract total RNA from PBMCs, with at least 5 micrograms per sample. For every donor, flow cytometry on a PBMC aliquot measured the percentage of naive CD45RAhigh/CD27high T cells. This clonotype came up a few times. Its specific antigen is unknown. No base quality information exists; no much larger clone differs at one position. The library was obtained by 5' RACE. Sequenced on an Illumina HiSeq 2500. The second PCR ran for roughly 6 to 11 cycles and used a J-beta primer mix along with a sample-barcoded 5' primer. Each TCR beta cDNA molecule received a unique molecular identifier from a template-switch 5' adaptor carrying 12 random nucleotides. Each sample yielded at least 3 million CDR3-containing paired-end reads. First-strand cDNA was synthesized from all RNA with the Mint cDNA synthesis kit, primed by a TRBC-specific oligonucleotide. After uracil-DNA glycosylase treatment, a first 18-cycle PCR used universal primers M1SS and BC2_uni_R on all cDNA. On the authors' methods: Normalization of each sample was performed by random selection of 1 million high-quality reads, each carrying a distinct molecular identifier. Reads with shared molecular identifiers were discarded instead of being binned into consensus sequences. MiTCR, with a Q25 quality threshold and the strictest error-elimination algorithm, was used for CDR3 identification, clonotype clustering and error correction. A nonparametric unseen species model using Euler transformation provided a lower-bound estimate of total TCR beta diversity. TCRdb trimmed public reads at Q25 via fastp, called clones via MiXCR and kept in-frame beta chains. Entries are consolidated by CDR3 protein sequence, retaining the most common genes and DNA. TCRdb's processing, not the study's, gives the V and J calls here. This sample holds roughly 2 million distinct CDR3 sequences; about 50% were observed only once. The ten largest clones add up to over 2% of the sample.

The rearrangement joined TRBV4-2 to TRBJ2-3, and 7 junctional nucleotides match TRBD2. The clonotype comes from a woman aged 40 to 50 in good health. Sequencing was carried out using blood. CDR3 protein: CASSQEQRGPSTDTQYF. The nucleotides are TGTGCCAGCAGCCAAGAGCAGCGGGGCCCGAGCACAGATACGCAGTATTTT.